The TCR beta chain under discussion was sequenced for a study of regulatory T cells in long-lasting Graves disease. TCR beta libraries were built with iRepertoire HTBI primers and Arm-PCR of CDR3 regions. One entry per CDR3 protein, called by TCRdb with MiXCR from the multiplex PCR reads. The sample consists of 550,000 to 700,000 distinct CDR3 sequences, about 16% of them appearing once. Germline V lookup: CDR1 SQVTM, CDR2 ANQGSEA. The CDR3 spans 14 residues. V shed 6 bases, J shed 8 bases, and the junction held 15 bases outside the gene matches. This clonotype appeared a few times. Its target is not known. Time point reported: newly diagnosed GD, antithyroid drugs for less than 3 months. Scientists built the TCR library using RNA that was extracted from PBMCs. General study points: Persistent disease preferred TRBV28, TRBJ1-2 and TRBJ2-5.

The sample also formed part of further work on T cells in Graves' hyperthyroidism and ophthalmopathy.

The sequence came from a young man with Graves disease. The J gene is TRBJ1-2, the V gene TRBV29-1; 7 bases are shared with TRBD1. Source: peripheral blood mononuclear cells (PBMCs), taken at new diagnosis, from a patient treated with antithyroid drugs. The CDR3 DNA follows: TGCAGCGTAGAAACTCAGGGGGTCCCGAGAGGCTACACCTTC. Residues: CSVETQGVPRGYTF.